This T cell receptor (beta chain) was identified during a study of blood T cell repertoires in COVID-19 (dated by TCRdb to about 2020). Some background on the complete study: Samples from collaborators originated in the United States, Italy and Spain and spanned both the acute and convalescent phases of COVID-19. Sample metadata almost always included a de-identified subject ID, COVID-19 status, age in years and sex. A freely available public database, intended as a resource for researchers studying the immune response to SARS-CoV-2, is where the repertoires were released. Deeply sampled blood TCRbeta repertoires from subjects exposed to, actively infected with, or recovered from COVID-19 were included in the dataset. The prospective study material was composed of cDNA or gDNA derived from T cells, B-cell-depleted T cells, or PBMCs. Where HLA class I and class II types were available, the types were taken from metadata supplied by the sample provider, not from assay-based typing. The samples were drawn from the first 160 participants of the ongoing ImmuneRACE study and from about 1,200 subjects provided by 6 global collaborators.

Findings and caveats that apply to the study as a whole: Clinical and demographic metadata were provided uncurated, with the amount varying by source and participant.

This clone was found once. What this receptor recognizes is not known. The input lacks base qualities; no much larger clone sits a single base away. Collaborating institutions collected whole blood in K2EDTA tubes following their own protocols. For TCRbeta analysis, collaborators shipped samples in one of three forms: frozen whole blood, isolated PBMCs, or DNA extracted from either of those sample types. Taken from cysteine to phenylalanine, the CDR3 has 13 residues. This entry keeps only the CDR3 DNA: 39 bases, framed from base 1. V and J are trimmed by 5 bases and 4 bases, and the gene matches miss 4 bases of the junction. TCRbeta CDR3 regions were amplified from genomic DNA by means of the immunoSEQ Assay, a bias-controlled multiplex PCR. The paper's data handling went like this. Within the assay, amplification of reference gene primers was used to estimate how many nucleated cells each sample contained. Sequence reads were collapsed and filtered to measure the absolute abundance of every unique TCRbeta CDR3 rearrangement. For each sample, productive Simpson clonality was calculated as the square root of Simpson's diversity index across productive rearrangements. TCRdb obtained this table from immuneACCESS and retained in-frame rearrangements with V and J assigned. These tables miss some clones; where compared with another copy, unresolved V genes account for less than half of the shortfall, and the remainder is unexplained. Clonal size and the V and J genes are those of that table, whereas D and trimming came from the DNA. In this sample the table shows roughly 150,000 clones, roughly 90% of which occur a single time. Roughly 3.1% of the sample lies in the top ten.

Material for sequencing was peripheral blood. The chain uses TRBV12-3 or TRBV12-4 and TRBJ1-1; the junction holds 7 bases that match TRBD1. The clonotype was recovered from a man aged 55 to 70 with acute or convalescent COVID-19. The nucleotide sequence reads as follows: TGTGCCAGCAGTCTCAACAGGGGCACTGAAGCTTTCTTT. Translated, this is CASSLNRGTEAFF.